This T cell receptor (beta chain) stems from a study of Ad26.COV2.S vaccination and SARS-CoV-2 variants. TCRdb's copy holds only in-frame clones and misses some; the assay was immunoSEQ multiplex PCR. This table holds fewer than 400,000 clones, 70% to 90% found once. Germline loops: CDR1 MNHEY, CDR2 SVGEGT. This CDR3 contains 14 residues. Between the trimmed V and J ends, which lost 0 bases and 4 bases, there was a span of 10 bases. Specified treatment: over 15 received Ad26.COV2.S at low or high dose, single or two shots; about five received placebo; per-sample allocation not given. Collection of samples fell on day 63 after the first vaccine or placebo injection.

J is TRBJ2-7 and V is TRBV6-2 or TRBV6-3; D perhaps matches TRBD2 (6 bases). Here the sequenced sample was peripheral blood, taken in a trial of Ad26.COV2.S vaccine versus placebo. The sequence came from a person between 18 and 60 years old who received the Ad26.COV2.S COVID-19 vaccine or a placebo. The CDR3 nucleotides read TGTGCCAGCAGTTACTCGGCCGGGAGATACGAGCAGTACTTC. Residues: CASSYSAGRYEQYF.